This T cell receptor (beta chain) was retrieved from a study of blood T cells in healthy people across ages. Then a second PCR, running about 6 to 11 cycles, was carried out with a sample-barcoded 5' primer and a J-beta primer mix. MiXCR, applied by TCRdb to the 5' RACE reads, yields one record per CDR3 protein. The table shows fewer than 800,000 distinct CDR3 sequences, with around 21% occurring only once. The sample holds a few counts of this clonotype. Its antigen remains unknown. Study outcomes and limitations: A greater number of naive CD4+ cells and higher diversity distinguished long-lived donors from aged donors. Donor CMV status, an unknown factor, possibly confounded changes in expanded clonotypes.

CDR1 MDHEN and CDR2 SYDVKM come from the germline V gene. The V segment lost 7 bases and the J segment 5 bases; nucleotides outside the gene matches: 5. This CDR3 is 14 amino acids long. This clonotype was sampled from a man between 65 and 85 years old in good health. The source material was blood. The chain links TRBV28 to TRBJ1-5; 10 bases match TRBD1. The CDR3: CASIRDRGDQPQHF. The CDR3 DNA reads as TGTGCCAGCATCCGGGACAGGGGCGATCAGCCCCAGCATTTT. Supplemented by reference TRBV28 and TRBJ1-5, the full variable domain reads DVKVTQSSRYLVKRTGEKVFLECVQDMDHENMFWYRQDPGLGLRLIYFSYDVKMKEKGDIPEGYSVSREKKERFSLILESASTNQTSMYLCASIRDRGDQPQHFGDGTRLSIL.